One sample yielded the 26 T cell receptor beta chains listed below, sequenced in a study of OX40 agonist ivuxolimab in advanced cancers. Here immunoSEQ multiplex PCR was the method, and the copy in TCRdb shows in-frame clones only, minus some. The table lists more than 30,000 clones, approximately 89% of them singletons. The specimen comprised CD4+ or CD8+ T cells sorted from blood, sampled in a trial of the OX40 agonist ivuxolimab. The receptor source for this set is an adult with an advanced solid tumor such as melanoma, head and neck, liver or kidney cancer.

V is TRBV29-1 and J is TRBJ1-1; D is possibly TRBD1 (5 bases). Germline CDR1 SQVTM, CDR2 ANQGSEA. The CDR3 covers 13 residues. Trimming pared 5 bases from V and 1 base from J, leaving 11 bases between. For the CDR3, the DNA is TGCAGCGTTATGGGGCGGGGGAACACTGAAGCTTTCTTT. Amino acids: CSVMGRGNTEAFF.

The chain has TRBV5-1 and TRBJ2-5, with a weak D call TRBD2 (6 bases). CDR1 is SGHRS and CDR2 is YFSETQ in the germline V gene. With 0 bases removed from V and 0 bases from J, the gap between germline ends came to 9 bases. The CDR3 totals 15 residues. The CDR3: CASSLVLANQETQYF. DNA of the CDR3: TGCGCCAGCAGCTTGGTACTAGCTAACCAAGAGACCCAGTACTTC.

The chain links TRBV9 to TRBJ2-3; TRBD2 matches at 10 bases. The CDR3 covers 13 residues. The ends lost 2 bases at V and 13 bases at J; junction bases unmatched: 7. The germline gives CDR1 SGDLS, CDR2 YYNGEE. CDR3 sequence (DNA): TGTGCCAGCAGCGTTTCTAGCGGGAGTCAGGAGTATTTT. Its protein is CASSVSSGSQEYF.

The sample holds one count of this clone. This chain connects TRBV5-1 to TRBJ2-1; TRBD2 agrees at 7 bases. J gave up 4 bases and V 6 bases, and 10 bases lay outside the gene matches. The germline gives CDR1 SGHRS, CDR2 YFSETQ. The CDR3 contains 15 residues. This CDR3 reads CASKPTSEGYNEQFF. For the CDR3, the DNA is TGCGCCAGCAAACCTACTAGCGAGGGTTACAATGAGCAGTTCTTC.

The genes are TRBV14 and TRBJ2-7, with TRBD2 matching 11 bases. Germline CDR1 reads SGHDN; CDR2 reads FVKESK. V lost 7 bases and J lost 6; bases outside the gene matches: 8. The CDR3 is made up of 14 amino acids. The CDR3 reads CASNPLAGEGEQYF. The DNA for the CDR3 is TGTGCCAGCAACCCACTAGCGGGAGAAGGCGAGCAGTACTTC.

This chain links TRBV6-1 with TRBJ1-2; D not certain. The CDR3 length is 15 residues. V lost 2 bases and J 2 bases, leaving 12 bases between the germline ends. Germline lookup yields CDR1 MNHNS and CDR2 SASEGT. The DNA for the CDR3 is TGTGCCAGCAGTGAACTCTATACCCACAACTATGGCTACACCTTC. Protein product: CASSELYTHNYGYTF.

This clone was found a few times. The chain employs TRBV5-4 and TRBJ1-2, with 12 nucleotides matching TRBD1. CDR3 length equals 16 residues. CDR1 SGHNT and CDR2 YYREEE come from the germline V gene (reference sequence). The junction had 11 bases not matched to a gene; V was cut back by 5 bases and J by 6 bases. The CDR3 DNA reads TGTGCCAGCAGACCCGGGACAGGGGGCCGTAGCGATGGCTACACCTTC. It is translated as CASRPGTGGRSDGYTF.

This clone was picked up a small number of times. The CDR3 sequence is CASSPRGLASLEQFF. In nucleotides, the CDR3 is TGTGCCAGCTCACCGCGTGGACTAGCGTCACTCGAGCAGTTCTTC. This chain uses TRBV18 with TRBJ2-1, with 9 bases lining up with TRBD2. The CDR3 covers 15 residues. Germline loops: CDR1 KGHSH, CDR2 LQKENI. Trimming at V came to 3 bases and at J to 10 bases, leaving 10 bases not matched to a gene.

This clone was recorded once. The J gene is TRBJ1-1, the V gene TRBV27; TRBD1 matches at 7 bases. Germline CDR1 is MNHEY and CDR2 is SMNVEV (reference sequence). V shed 6 bases and J 5 bases; nucleotides not matched to a gene: 6. CDR3 length: 13 residues. The CDR3 protein is CASRPGGGTEAFF. For the CDR3, the DNA is TGTGCCAGCAGGCCAGGGGGAGGTACTGAAGCTTTCTTT.

Regarding this clone: The same CDR3 is also encoded by other DNA sequences in this sample. The chain recombines TRBV18 with TRBJ2-7, with D perhaps given as TRBD1 or TRBD2 (5 bases each). The germline V gene encodes CDR1 KGHSH and CDR2 LQKENI. V was cut by 2 bases and J by 2 bases, with 19 bases left in between. The CDR3 covers 17 residues. As DNA, the CDR3 is TGTGCCAGCTCACCAATCGGTGGGGGACCTGGCGCCTACGAGCAGTACTTC. Its protein is CASSPIGGGPGAYEQYF.

The V gene is TRBV27, the J gene TRBJ2-1, with TRBD2 matching 9 bases. Germline V lookup: CDR1 MNHEY, CDR2 SMNVEV (reference sequence). The CDR3 consists of 13 residues. CDR3 in DNA: TGTGGGGTCTGGCGGGAGGGCCTCAATGAGCAGTTCTTC. As protein: CGVWREGLNEQFF.

This clone was seen more than once but under ten times. J is TRBJ1-1 and V is TRBV5-1, with D tentatively TRBD1 (6 bases). Germline loops: CDR1 SGHRS, CDR2 YFSETQ. With 2 bases removed from V and 10 bases from J, the gap between germline ends came to 12 bases. There are 12 residues in the CDR3. The CDR3 region has the DNA TGCGCCAGCAGCTTTGATGACAGGAGAGCTTTCTTT. This sequence encodes CASSFDDRRAFF.

J is TRBJ1-4 and V is TRBV9, with TRBD1 identical over 7 bases. The V gene's germline CDR1 is SGDLS and CDR2 YYNGEE. The CDR3 length is 15 residues. The trim removed 4 bases at V and 4 bases at J, leaving 7 bases unmatched. CDR3 sequence reads: CASSINRGNNEKLFF. In DNA form, the CDR3 reads TGTGCCAGCAGCATAAACAGGGGAAATAATGAAAAACTGTTTTTT.

DNA of the CDR3: TGTGCCAGCCTTAAGGGGTTATTGGAGACCCAGTACTTC. Protein product: CASLKGLLETQYF. This chain connects TRBV2 to TRBJ2-5; perhaps TRBD1 as D (5 bases). Germline lookup yields CDR1 SNHLY and CDR2 FYNNEI. Trimming removed 8 bases from V and 5 bases from J, with 15 bases in between. CDR3 length: 13 residues.

This clone was seen just once. The chain employs TRBV5-1 and TRBJ2-5; 9 nucleotides line up with TRBD1. The better agreement between TRBJ2-7 and the DNA end casts doubt on the J call. CDR1 is SGHRS, CDR2 YFSETQ, per germline. The CDR3 is 14 residues long. The CDR3 bases are TGCGCCAGCAGCACTCCGGGACAGGGATACGAGCAGTACTTC. Translated, it gives CASSTPGQGYEQYF.

This clone was recorded a few times. The gene calls are TRBV2 and TRBJ1-2, with D maybe TRBD1 (5 bases). This CDR3 has 13 residues. V lost 7 bases, J lost 3 bases, and 12 bases lay in between. Germline V gene sequence: CDR1 SNHLY, CDR2 FYNNEI. The CDR3 spells CASTNDRHYGYTF. The CDR3 nucleotides read TGTGCCAGCACCAACGACAGACACTATGGCTACACCTTC.

In its sample, this clone was seen once. The rearrangement links TRBV28 to TRBJ1-5, with TRBD1 matching over 9 bases. CDR1 is MDHEN, CDR2 SYDVKM, per germline. The J segment lost 7 bases and the V segment lost 3 bases, leaving 4 bases of the junction unmatched. CDR3 size: 14 residues. The CDR3: CASSLGQGIQPQHF. The CDR3 DNA follows: TGTGCCAGCAGTTTGGGACAGGGAATCCAGCCCCAGCATTTT.

This sequence joins TRBV4-1 and TRBJ2-2; D is possibly TRBD2 (5 bases). CDR1 is MGHRA and CDR2 is YSYEKL in the germline V gene. V lost 4 bases to trimming and J lost 0 bases, with 15 bases between them. The CDR3 sequence is 17 residues long. CDR3 sequence reads: CASSPSEGAANTGELFF. In DNA, the CDR3 is TGCGCCAGCAGCCCCTCCGAGGGAGCGGCGAACACCGGGGAGCTGTTTTTT.

This clone was seen only a few times. The rearrangement joins TRBV19 to TRBJ1-2; D not certain. Germline V CDR1 and CDR2: LNHDA, SQIVND (reference sequence). The CDR3 extends over 15 amino acids. V lost 3 bases and J 4 bases, leaving 15 bases between the germline ends. The CDR3 protein is CASSMDGLPRYGYTF. The CDR3 nucleotides are TGTGCCAGTAGTATGGACGGCCTACCCCGCTATGGCTACACCTTC. Full variable domain (outside the CDR3, taken from reference TRBV19 and TRBJ1-2): DGGITQSPKYLFRKEGQNVTLSCEQNLNHDAMYWYRQDPGQGLRLIYYSQIVNDFQKGDIAEGYSVSREKKESFPLTVTSAQKNPTAFYLCASSMDGLPRYGYTFGSGTRLTVV.

The chain carries TRBV6-5 and TRBJ1-1, with a tentative D call TRBD1 (6 bases). V lost 0 bases to trimming and J lost 0 bases, with 8 bases between them. CDR1 is MNHEY, CDR2 SVGAGI, per germline. This CDR3 spans 15 amino acids. Written as DNA, the CDR3 is TGTGCCAGCAGTTACTCGGGGGCTATGAACACTGAAGCTTTCTTT. This encodes CASSYSGAMNTEAFF.

This clone has just a few counts. The chain is built from TRBV19 and TRBJ2-1; TRBD1 or TRBD2 may be the D gene (5 bases each). CDR1 is LNHDA, CDR2 SQIVND, per germline (reference sequence). V shed 9 bases and J shed 1 base, with 16 bases lying between them. CDR3 size: 15 residues. The CDR3 DNA is TGTGCCAGCAGACCGGGACGGCCATCCTACAATGAGCAGTTCTTC. This sequence encodes CASRPGRPSYNEQFF. The complete variable domain, with remaining parts taken from reference TRBV19 and TRBJ2-1, reads DGGITQSPKYLFRKEGQNVTLSCEQNLNHDAMYWYRQDPGQGLRLIYYSQIVNDFQKGDIAEGYSVSREKKESFPLTVTSAQKNPTAFYLCASRPGRPSYNEQFFGPGTRLTVL.

The genes are TRBV10-3 and TRBJ1-2, with TRBD1 identical over 8 bases. With V trimmed by 4 bases and J by 2 bases, 3 bases remained unmatched. Germline CDR1 reads ENHRY; CDR2 reads SYGVKD. The CDR3 has 14 amino acids. CDR3 region: CAISGRTGNYGYTF. The DNA of the CDR3 is TGTGCCATCAGTGGACGGACAGGGAACTATGGCTACACCTTC.

The chain combines TRBV10-2 with TRBJ2-3; 7 bases line up with TRBD1. After removal of 7 bases from V and 1 base from J, the junction contained 5 bases not matched to a gene. The CDR3 has 14 amino acids. In germline, CDR1 is WSHSY, CDR2 SAAADI. The CDR3: CASKQGLGTDTQYF. The CDR3 DNA is TGCGCCAGCAAACAGGGGCTTGGCACAGATACGCAGTATTTT.

The rearrangement joins TRBV18 to TRBJ1-1; D is possibly TRBD1 (6 bases). V was clipped by 6 bases and J by 4 bases, with 15 bases between them. The CDR3 is 14 residues long. Looked up from germline, CDR1 is KGHSH and CDR2 is LQKENI. The CDR3 DNA sequence: TGTGCCAGCTCCCAGTTTGGCAGGGGCACTGAAGCTTTCTTT. Its translation is CASSQFGRGTEAFF. Supplemented by reference TRBV18 and TRBJ1-1, the full variable domain reads NAGVMQNPRHLVRRRGQEARLRCSPMKGHSHVYWYRQLPEEGLKFMVYLQKENIIDESGMPKERFSAEFPKEGPSILRIQQVVRGDSAAYFCASSQFGRGTEAFFGQGTRLTVV.

In its sample, this clone was seen once. The V call is TRBV7-2, the J call TRBJ2-1; TRBD2 agrees at 14 bases. CDR1 and CDR2 (germline): SGHTA, FQGNSA. The trim removed 5 bases at V and 4 bases at J, leaving 10 bases unmatched. This CDR3 has 18 residues. CDR3 nucleotides: TGTGCCAGCAGCCCCAGACTAGCGGGAGGGCCTTCGTACAATGAGCAGTTCTTC. Its translation: CASSPRLAGGPSYNEQFF.

The V call is TRBV27, the J call TRBJ2-5; a possible D gene is TRBD1 (7 bases). V was pared by 8 bases and J by 5 bases, with 15 bases between. The CDR3 loop spans 13 amino acids. Germline V gene lookup returns CDR1 MNHEY and CDR2 SMNVEV (reference sequence). CDR3 sequence (DNA): TGTGCCAGCCGGAGGGGGCCATCGGAGACCCAGTACTTC. The encoded protein is CASRRGPSETQYF.